This entry features one TCR beta chain sequence. Its specificity is unknown. Amplification used 60 Vbeta primers and 13 Jbeta primers. The assay was immunoSEQ multiplex PCR, and TCRdb's table has in-frame clones only and misses some. The sample consists of fewer than 90,000 clones, around 79% of them appearing once. This record belongs to a study of cytomegalovirus exposure and HLA in healthy donors. Overall study results and limits: According to an earlier analysis, most TCR beta V segments yielded productive rearrangements about 90% or about 30% of the time. An ancestry cluster, one associated with Asian ancestry, reportedly showed fewer N-insertions than the roughly 700-donor mean in a later analysis.

The specimen sequenced was PBMCs. This TCR was recovered from a female donor in good health and CMV-seronegative.

The CDR3 reads CASSQGTDNQPQHF. DNA of the CDR3: TGTGCCAGCAGCCAGGGGACGGACAATCAGCCCCAGCATTTT. This chain uses TRBV7-8 with TRBJ1-5; D is perhaps TRBD1 (6 bases). Trimming took 5 bases from V and 3 from J, leaving 11 bases between them. Germline values: CDR1 SGHVS, CDR2 FQNEAQ. The CDR3 loop spans 14 amino acids.